These T cell receptor beta chains were read from a single sample in a study of CD8+ T cells in alopecia areata. Data came from immunoSEQ multiplex PCR; TCRdb stores just in-frame clones and leaves some out. This sample has roughly 190,000 clones, with more than 50% found just once. The sequencing here drew on CD4+ T cells sorted from blood, taken at week 24, from a patient treated with tofacitinib. These receptors were taken from a human donor with alopecia areata. The conserved cysteine and the conserved F or W are not part of the CDR3 here. Fields, in order: V gene, clone size, CDR3 protein. Clone size appears in some rows only: once, few, many, or a class for an expanded clone.

TRBV11-2,.,ASSLSGRVYTEAF
TRBV6-1,few,ASSDGAGGPNTQY
TRBV9,.,ASSSRTGLSGANVLT
TRBV6-1,.,ASSNGQSGELF
TRBV25-1,.,ASTRRQGIRRETQY
TRBV4-3,.,ASRGTAGRTGELF
TRBV25-1,.,ASSGRNYGYT
TRBV15,.,ATSTWSAHEQY
TRBV15,.,ATSPRDTGELF
TRBV9,once,ASSVRGAYNEQF
TRBV29-1,.,SVYTGQGSGYT
TRBV7-2,many,ASSFGGAQNEQF
TRBV9,once,ASSVTGLAGGSYEQY
TRBV11-2,.,ASSLLGRGMNTEAF
TRBV2,.,ASSEGSTGGGEKLF
TRBV7-2,few,ASSLALPNSPLH
TRBV30,few,ALQGSYGYT
TRBV21-1,few,ASSIIQPGQGDYGYT
TRBV4-3,.,ASSQGRGAGELF
TRBV5-6,.,ASSSDSLENTEAF
TRBV6-6,.,ASSSTVRVNEQF
TRBV10-2,.,ASRIGLAGDYNEQF
TRBV29-1,.,SVEGGGDHYEQY
TRBV11-3,.,ASSPTGDHGYT
TRBV7-2,few,ASSFKGNTEAF
TRBV27,.,ASSLGSGVWTQY
TRBV5-6,.,ATPGDYRQY
TRBV7-2,.,ASSQGLAAKTQY
TRBV30,once,AWSASGGWNEQF
TRBV2,.,ASFLLAVGETQY
TRBV5-4,.,ASSEHAPGQGYEQY
TRBV9,few,ASSPRGTGGNHGYT
TRBV30,.,AWMGQGGYGYT
TRBV6-5,.,ASSYRWGQPQH
TRBV4-3,.,ASSQVGVGENEQF
TRBV7-9,.,ASRAGYGYT